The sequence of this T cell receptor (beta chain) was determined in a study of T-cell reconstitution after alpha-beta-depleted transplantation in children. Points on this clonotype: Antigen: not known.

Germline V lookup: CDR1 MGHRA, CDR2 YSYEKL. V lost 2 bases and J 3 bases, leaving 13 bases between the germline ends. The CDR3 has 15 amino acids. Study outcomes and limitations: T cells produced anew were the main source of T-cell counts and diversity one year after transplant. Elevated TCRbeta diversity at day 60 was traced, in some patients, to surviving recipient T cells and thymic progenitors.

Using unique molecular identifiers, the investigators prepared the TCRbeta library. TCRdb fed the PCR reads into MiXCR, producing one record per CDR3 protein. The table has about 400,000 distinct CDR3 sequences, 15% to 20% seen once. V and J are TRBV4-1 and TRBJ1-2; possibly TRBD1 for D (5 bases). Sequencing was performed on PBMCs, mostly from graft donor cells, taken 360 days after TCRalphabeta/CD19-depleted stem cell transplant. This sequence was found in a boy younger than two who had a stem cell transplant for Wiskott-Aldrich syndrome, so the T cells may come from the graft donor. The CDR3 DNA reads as TGCGCCAGCAGCCAAAACCAGGGTATTGACTATGGCTACACCTTC. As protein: CASSQNQGIDYGYTF.